This T cell receptor (beta chain) was retrieved from a study of blood T cell repertoires in COVID-19. Turning to the study itself: T cells, B-cell-depleted T cells, or PBMCs supplied cDNA or gDNA.

Here immunoSEQ multiplex PCR was the method, and the copy in TCRdb shows in-frame clones only, minus some. The data show about 260,000 clones, 84% seen once. Germline V CDR1 and CDR2: KGHSH, LQKENI. CDR3 length: 16 amino acids. The V gene lost 2 bases and the J gene lost 2 bases, with 16 bases spanning the gap. Adults between roughly 18 and 89 years of age took part from 24 US areas. Participant-given clinical history determined each cohort assignment. The chain employs TRBV18 and TRBJ2-7, with D possibly TRBD1 on 6 matching bases. The sequencing sample was made of PBMCs or T cells enriched from blood (not recorded which). This receptor was taken from a man aged 25 to 45 with acute COVID-19. The CDR3 nucleotides are TGTGCCAGCTCACCAAGGGGGTCCCCCAGCCCCTACGAGCAGTACGTC. The encoded protein is CASSPRGSPSPYEQYV.